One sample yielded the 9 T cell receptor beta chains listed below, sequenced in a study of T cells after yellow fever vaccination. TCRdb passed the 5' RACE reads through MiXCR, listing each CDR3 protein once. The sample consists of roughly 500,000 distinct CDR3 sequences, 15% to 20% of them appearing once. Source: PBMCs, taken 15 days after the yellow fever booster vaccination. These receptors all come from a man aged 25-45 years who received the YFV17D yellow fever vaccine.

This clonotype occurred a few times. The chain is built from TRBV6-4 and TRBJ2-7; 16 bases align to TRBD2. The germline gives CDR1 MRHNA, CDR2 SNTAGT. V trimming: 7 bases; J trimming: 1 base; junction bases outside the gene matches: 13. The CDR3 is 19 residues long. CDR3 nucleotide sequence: TGTGCCAGCACCGGAATCGGGACTAGCGGGAGGGCCATATCCTACGAGCAGTACTTC. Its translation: CASTGIGTSGRAISYEQYF.

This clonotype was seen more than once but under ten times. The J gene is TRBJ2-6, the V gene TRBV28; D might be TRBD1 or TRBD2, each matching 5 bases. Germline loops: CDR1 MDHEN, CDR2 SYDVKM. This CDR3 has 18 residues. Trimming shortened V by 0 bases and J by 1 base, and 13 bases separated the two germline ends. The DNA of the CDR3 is TGTGCCAGCAGTTTATGGGCCGCCGGGGCATCTGGGGCCAACGTCCTGACTTTC. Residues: CASSLWAAGASGANVLTF. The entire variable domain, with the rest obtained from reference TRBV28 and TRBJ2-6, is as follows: DVKVTQSSRYLVKRTGEKVFLECVQDMDHENMFWYRQDPGLGLRLIYFSYDVKMKEKGDIPEGYSVSREKKERFSLILESASTNQTSMYLCASSLWAAGASGANVLTFGAGSRLTVL.

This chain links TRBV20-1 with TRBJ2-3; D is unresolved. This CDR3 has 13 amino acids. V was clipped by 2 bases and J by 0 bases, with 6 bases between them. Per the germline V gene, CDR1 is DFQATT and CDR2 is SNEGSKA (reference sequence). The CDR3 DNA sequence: TGCAGTGCTAGAAAGGACAGCACAGATACGCAGTATTTT. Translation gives CSARKDSTDTQYF.

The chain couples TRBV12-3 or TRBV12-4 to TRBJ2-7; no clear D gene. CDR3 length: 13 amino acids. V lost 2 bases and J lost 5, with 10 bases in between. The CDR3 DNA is TGTGCCAGCAGTTTACGGCCCCGGGACGAGCAGTACTTC. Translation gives CASSLRPRDEQYF.

The CDR3 sequence: CASFLGVVSTGELFF. CDR3 nucleotide sequence: TGTGCCAGCTTTTTGGGCGTAGTTTCGACCGGGGAGCTGTTTTTT. The J gene is TRBJ2-2, the V gene TRBV11-2; D is ambiguous. The CDR3 runs to 15 residues. The V end was cut by 8 bases, the J end by 5 bases, with 18 bases between. Germline CDR1 SGHAT, CDR2 FQNNGV.

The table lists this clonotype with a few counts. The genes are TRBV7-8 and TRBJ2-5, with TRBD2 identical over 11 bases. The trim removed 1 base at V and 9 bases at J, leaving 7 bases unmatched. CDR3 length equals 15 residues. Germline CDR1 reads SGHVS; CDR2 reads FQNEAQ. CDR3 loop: CASSLGTSGWMAQYF. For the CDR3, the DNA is TGTGCCAGCAGCTTAGGGACTAGCGGGTGGATGGCCCAGTACTTC.

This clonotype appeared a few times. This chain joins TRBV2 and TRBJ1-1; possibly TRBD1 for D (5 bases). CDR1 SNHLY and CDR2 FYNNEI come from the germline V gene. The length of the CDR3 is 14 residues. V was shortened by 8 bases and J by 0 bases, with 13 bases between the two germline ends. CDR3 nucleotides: TGTGCCAGCCTACAGGAGAAACTGAACACTGAAGCTTTCTTT. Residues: CASLQEKLNTEAFF.

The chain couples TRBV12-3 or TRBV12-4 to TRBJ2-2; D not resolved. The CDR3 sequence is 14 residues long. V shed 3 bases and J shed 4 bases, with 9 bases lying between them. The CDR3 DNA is TGTGCCAGCAGTTTTCGTCTCGGCACCGGGGAGCTGTTTTTT. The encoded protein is CASSFRLGTGELFF.

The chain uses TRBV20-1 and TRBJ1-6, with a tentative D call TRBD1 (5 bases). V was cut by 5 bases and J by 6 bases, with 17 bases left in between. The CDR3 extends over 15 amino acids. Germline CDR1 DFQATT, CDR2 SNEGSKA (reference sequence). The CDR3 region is CSAVPLGRVNSPLHF. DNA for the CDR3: TGCAGTGCTGTCCCCCTGGGACGGGTTAATTCACCCCTCCACTTT.